The 20 T cell receptor beta chains listed next were all sequenced from one sample in a study of blood T cell repertoires in COVID-19. This table comes from immunoSEQ multiplex PCR, and its TCRdb copy is limited to in-frame clones, with some not included. The table lists approximately 250,000 clones, approximately 86% of them singletons, with approximately 8.2% in the top ten. Sequencing used peripheral blood. The receptors here all came from a middle-aged man with active or convalescent COVID-19.

The rearrangement links TRBV4-2 to TRBJ2-5, with D possibly TRBD2 on 5 matching bases. This CDR3 region has 15 residues. V was pared by 0 bases and J by 5 bases, with 13 bases between. Germline CDR1 LGHNA, CDR2 YNFKEQ. The CDR3 DNA sequence: TGTGCCAGCAGCCAAGATCCCCTAGCATTGGAGACCCAGTACTTC. It encodes CASSQDPLALETQYF.

Concerning this clone itself: Compared with germline, one end of the junction differs, possibly owing to a read error. This rearrangement joins TRBV3-1 (or the pseudogene TRBV3-2) to TRBJ2-1; D might be TRBD2 (7 bases). This CDR3 region has 22 residues. From germline, CDR1 is LGHDT and CDR2 YNNKEL (reference sequence). As DNA, the CDR3 is TGTGCCCGCAGCAATTATTTTGGGGGGCTTGGGGGTGGGGGGGGTACAAACAATGAGCAGTTCTTC. Its protein is CARSNYFGGLGGGGGTNNEQFF.

The chain has TRBV25-1 and TRBJ1-1; D remains ambiguous. V shed 6 bases and J shed 0 bases, with 8 bases lying between them. Looked up from germline, CDR1 is MGHDK and CDR2 is SYGVNS. The CDR3 is 13 amino acids. CDR3 DNA sequence: TGTGCCAGCAGAACAACAGTGAACACTGAAGCTTTCTTT. As protein: CASRTTVNTEAFF.

This clone has only a few counts. This chain connects TRBV18 to TRBJ1-1; tentative D call: TRBD1 (6 bases). The germline gives CDR1 KGHSH, CDR2 LQKENI. This CDR3 region has 16 residues. Trimming took 3 bases from V and 6 from J, leaving 20 bases between them. The CDR3 DNA reads as TGTGCCAGCTCACCCGATAGCAGGGGAGCGAAGGCTGAAGCTTTCTTT. It specifies CASSPDSRGAKAEAFF.

This chain uses TRBV19 with TRBJ1-4; TRBD1 might be the D (6 bases). The V gene lost 6 bases and the J gene lost 6 bases, with 20 bases spanning the gap. Germline CDR1 reads LNHDA; CDR2 reads SQIVND (reference sequence). This CDR3 contains 16 residues. CDR3 loop: CASRPPHTGTYEKLFF. CDR3 nucleotides: TGTGCCAGTAGACCCCCCCACACGGGGACATATGAAAAACTGTTTTTT.

This rearrangement joins TRBV24-1 to TRBJ2-1, with TRBD1 identical over 11 bases. Trimming took 4 bases from V and 4 from J; bases not matched to a gene: 11. This CDR3 comprises 18 residues. CDR1 is KGHDR and CDR2 is SFDVKD in the germline V gene. The CDR3: CATSDSPGQGAAYNEQFF. The CDR3 bases are TGTGCCACCAGTGACTCTCCCGGACAGGGGGCGGCTTACAATGAGCAGTTCTTC.

This clone was detected a few times. The chain employs TRBV28 and TRBJ1-1, with D unresolved. In germline, CDR1 is MDHEN, CDR2 SYDVKM. V gave up 7 bases and J gave up 0 bases, with 15 bases separating them. The CDR3 is 15 residues long. CDR3: CASNPYRGMNTEAFF. The CDR3 region has the DNA TGTGCCAGCAACCCGTATCGGGGTATGAACACTGAAGCTTTCTTT.

V usage is TRBV5-4 and J usage is TRBJ2-7, with a possible D match to TRBD1 (6 bases). From germline, CDR1 is SGHNT and CDR2 YYREEE (reference sequence). The CDR3 is made up of 15 amino acids. Trimming stripped 1 base from V and 0 bases from J, with 11 bases between. CDR3 loop: CASSLRQVTSYEQYF. In nucleotides, the CDR3 is TGTGCCAGCAGCTTGAGACAGGTCACCTCCTACGAGCAGTACTTC.

The chain has TRBV7-6 and TRBJ2-7; TRBD1 matches at 7 bases. Trimming took 2 bases from V and 4 from J; bases not matched to a gene: 8. CDR3 size: 15 residues. Germline CDR1 is SGHVS and CDR2 is FNYEAQ. The CDR3 here is CASSLSPTGSYEQYF. CDR3 DNA: TGTGCCAGCAGCTTATCCCCGACAGGGAGTTACGAGCAGTACTTC. Full variable domain (rest looked up from reference TRBV7-6 and TRBJ2-7): GAGVSQSPRYKVTKRGQDVALRCDPISGHVSLYWYRQALGQGPEFLTYFNYEAQQDKSGLPNDRFSAERPEGSISTLTIQRTEQRDSAMYRCASSLSPTGSYEQYFGPGTRLTVT.

The chain employs TRBV2 and TRBJ2-2, with D tentatively TRBD1 (6 bases). This CDR3 region has 16 residues. V was pared by 3 bases and J by 4 bases, with 15 bases between. The V gene's germline CDR1 is SNHLY and CDR2 FYNNEI. This CDR3 is CASSEEATGSTGELFF. The DNA for the CDR3 is TGTGCCAGCAGTGAGGAAGCAACAGGGAGCACCGGGGAGCTGTTTTTT.

The rearrangement joins TRBV5-4 to TRBJ2-2; D call uncertain. The V and J ends lost 0 bases and 15 bases respectively, with 9 bases between them. CDR1 and CDR2 from the germline V gene are SGHNT and YYREEE (reference sequence). This CDR3 spans 11 amino acids. CDR3 nucleotide sequence: TGTGCCAGCAGCTTGGACCAGAAGTTGTTTTTT. It codes for CASSLDQKLFF.

V and J are TRBV5-5 and TRBJ2-7; 10 nucleotides line up with TRBD2. The CDR3 has 18 amino acids. CDR1 SGHKS and CDR2 YYEKEE come from the germline V gene (reference sequence). V was pared by 4 bases and J by 6 bases, with 19 bases of the junction left unmatched. CDR3 loop: CASSRVLQGPSGRSEQYF. CDR3 coding DNA: TGTGCCAGCAGCCGGGTTCTACAGGGCCCTAGCGGGAGAAGCGAGCAGTACTTC.

The CDR3 nucleotides read TGTGCCAGCAGCGTTCTAGCGGGAGCCCTATTGGGGGAGCAGTTCTTC. It codes for CASSVLAGALLGEQFF. V and J are TRBV11-2 and TRBJ2-1, with 10 bases identical to TRBD2. Germline V gives CDR1 SGHAT, CDR2 FQNNGV. After removal of 5 bases from V and 10 bases from J, the junction contained 14 bases not matched to a gene. The CDR3 loop spans 16 amino acids.

V gene TRBV9 combines with J gene TRBJ1-1; a possible D gene is TRBD1 (5 bases). Germline V gene data show CDR1 as SGDLS and CDR2 as YYNGEE. The CDR3 spans 15 residues. V was trimmed by 4 bases and J by 4 bases, leaving 17 bases between them. The CDR3 sequence: CASSRQQAPATEAFF. CDR3 DNA: TGTGCCAGCAGCCGACAGCAGGCCCCGGCCACTGAAGCTTTCTTT.

CDR3 residues: CASSTGTASNTEAFF. The CDR3 DNA sequence: TGTGCCAGTAGTACCGGGACAGCGAGCAACACTGAAGCTTTCTTT. The gene calls are TRBV19 and TRBJ1-1, with 7 positions matching TRBD1. The CDR3 contains 15 residues. V dropped 4 bases and J dropped 2; count of bases not matched to a gene: 7. Germline loops: CDR1 LNHDA, CDR2 SQIVND (reference sequence).

V is TRBV4-2 and J is TRBJ1-2; D may be TRBD1 (6 bases). The CDR3 is 17 amino acids. Germline V gene lookup returns CDR1 LGHNA and CDR2 YNFKEQ. With 0 bases removed from V and 0 bases from J, the gap between germline ends came to 14 bases. CDR3 coding DNA: TGTGCCAGCAGCCAAGAAGGGGGGGACACTACTAACTATGGCTACACCTTC. It codes for CASSQEGGDTTNYGYTF.

The rearrangement uses TRBV19 and TRBJ1-4; tentative D call: TRBD1 (5 bases). V was clipped by 0 bases and J by 8 bases, with 7 bases between them. The CDR3 spans 13 residues. Germline values: CDR1 LNHDA, CDR2 SQIVND (reference sequence). The CDR3 DNA follows: TGTGCCAGTAGTATAGATCGGGGGGAAAAACTGTTTTTT. It yields the protein CASSIDRGEKLFF.

This chain links TRBV19 with TRBJ1-5; possible D gene TRBD1, 5 bases. Trimming took 9 bases from V and 6 from J, leaving 12 bases between them. The CDR3 consists of 12 residues. Germline-derived CDR1 and CDR2 are LNHDA and SQIVND (reference sequence). The CDR3 coding sequence is TGTGCCAGCCTAATGGGGGGTCAGCCCCAGCATTTT. Protein sequence: CASLMGGQPQHF.

This clone was observed a few times. The gene calls are TRBV10-1 and TRBJ1-1, with 8 bases identical to TRBD1. The CDR3 is 16 amino acids. Germline V gives CDR1 WNHNN, CDR2 SYGVQD (reference sequence). The V gene end was trimmed by 0 bases and the J gene end by 0 bases; junction bases not matched to a gene: 3. The CDR3 region has the DNA TGCGCCAGCAGTGAGTCGCAGGGGGCCATGAACACTGAAGCTTTCTTT. Its protein is CASSESQGAMNTEAFF.

The chain recombines TRBV2 with TRBJ1-2; the match to TRBD1 covers 8 bases. CDR3 length: 14 amino acids. The J segment lost 5 bases and the V segment lost 6 bases, leaving 8 bases of the junction unmatched. Germline-derived CDR1 and CDR2 are SNHLY and FYNNEI. The CDR3 loop reads CASSRDRIKYGYTF. The CDR3 DNA sequence: TGTGCCAGCAGCCGGGACAGGATAAAATATGGCTACACCTTC.